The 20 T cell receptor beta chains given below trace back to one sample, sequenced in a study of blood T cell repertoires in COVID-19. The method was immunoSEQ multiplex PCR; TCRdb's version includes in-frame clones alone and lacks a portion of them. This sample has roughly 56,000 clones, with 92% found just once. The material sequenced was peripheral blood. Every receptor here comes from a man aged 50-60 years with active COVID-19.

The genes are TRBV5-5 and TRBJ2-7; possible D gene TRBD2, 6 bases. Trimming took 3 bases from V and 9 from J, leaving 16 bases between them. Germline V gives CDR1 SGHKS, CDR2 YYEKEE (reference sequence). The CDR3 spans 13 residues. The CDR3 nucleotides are TGTGCCAGCAGCTCTAGCGCGGCCCCGACGCAGTACTTC. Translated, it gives CASSSSAAPTQYF. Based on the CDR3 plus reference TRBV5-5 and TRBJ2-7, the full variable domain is DAGVTQSPTHLIKTRGQQVTLRCSPISGHKSVSWYQQVLGQGPQFIFQYYEKEERGRGNFPDRFSARQFPNYSSELNVNALLLGDSALYLCASSSSAAPTQYFGPGTRLTVT.

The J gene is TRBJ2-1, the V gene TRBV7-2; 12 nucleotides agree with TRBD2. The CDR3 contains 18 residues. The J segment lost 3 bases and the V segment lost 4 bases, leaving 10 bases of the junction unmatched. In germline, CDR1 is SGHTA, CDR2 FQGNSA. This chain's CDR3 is CASSYPSGLAGYYNEQFF. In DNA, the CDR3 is TGTGCCAGCAGCTACCCCTCCGGACTAGCGGGGTACTACAATGAGCAGTTCTTC.

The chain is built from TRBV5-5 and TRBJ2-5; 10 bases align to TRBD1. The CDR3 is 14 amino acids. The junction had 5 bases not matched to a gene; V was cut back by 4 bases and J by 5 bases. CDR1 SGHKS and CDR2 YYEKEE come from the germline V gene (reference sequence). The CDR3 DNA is TGTGCCAGCAGCGGCGGGACAGGGGTCGAGACCCAGTACTTC. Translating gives CASSGGTGVETQYF.

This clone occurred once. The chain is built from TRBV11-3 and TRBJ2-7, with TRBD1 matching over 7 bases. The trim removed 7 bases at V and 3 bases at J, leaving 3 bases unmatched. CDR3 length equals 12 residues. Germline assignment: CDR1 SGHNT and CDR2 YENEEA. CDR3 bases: TGTGCCAGCACCGGGGACAGCTACGAGCAGTACTTC. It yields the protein CASTGDSYEQYF. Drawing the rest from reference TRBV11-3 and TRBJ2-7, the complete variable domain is EAGVVQSPRYKIIEKKQPVAFWCNPISGHNTLYWYLQNLGQGPELLIRYENEEAVDDSQLPKDRFSAERLKGVDSTLKIQPAELGDSAVYLCASTGDSYEQYFGPGTRLTVT.

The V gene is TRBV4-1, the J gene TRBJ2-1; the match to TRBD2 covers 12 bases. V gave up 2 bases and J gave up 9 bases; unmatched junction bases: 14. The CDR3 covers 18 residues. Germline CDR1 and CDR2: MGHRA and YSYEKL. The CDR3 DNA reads TGCGCCAGCAGCCAAAAGGGACTCCGGGGACTAGCGGGTCCTGAGCAGTTCTTC. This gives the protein CASSQKGLRGLAGPEQFF.

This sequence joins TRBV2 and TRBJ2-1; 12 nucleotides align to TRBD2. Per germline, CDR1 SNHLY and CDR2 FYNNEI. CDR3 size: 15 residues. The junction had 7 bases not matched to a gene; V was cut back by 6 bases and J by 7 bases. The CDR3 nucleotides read TGTGCCAGCAGGGCCCTAGCGGGGGGGCGAAATGAGCAGTTCTTC. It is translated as CASRALAGGRNEQFF.

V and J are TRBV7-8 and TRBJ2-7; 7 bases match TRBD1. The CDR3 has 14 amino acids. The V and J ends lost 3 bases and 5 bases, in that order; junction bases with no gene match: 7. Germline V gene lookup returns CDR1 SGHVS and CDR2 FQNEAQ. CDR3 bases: TGTGCCAGCAGCTTCTACAGGGGTGAGAACGAGCAGTACTTC. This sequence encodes CASSFYRGENEQYF.

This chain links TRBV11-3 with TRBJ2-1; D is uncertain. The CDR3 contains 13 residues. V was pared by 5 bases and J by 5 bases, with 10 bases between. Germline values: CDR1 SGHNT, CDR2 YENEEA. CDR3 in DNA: TGTGCCAGCAGCAACTCTAACCACAATGAGCAGTTCTTC. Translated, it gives CASSNSNHNEQFF.

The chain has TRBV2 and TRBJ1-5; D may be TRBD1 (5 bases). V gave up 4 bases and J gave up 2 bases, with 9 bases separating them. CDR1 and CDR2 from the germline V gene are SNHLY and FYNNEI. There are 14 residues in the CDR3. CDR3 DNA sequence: TGTGCCAGCAGTGTCAGGGTTGGCAATCAGCCCCAGCATTTT. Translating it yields CASSVRVGNQPQHF.

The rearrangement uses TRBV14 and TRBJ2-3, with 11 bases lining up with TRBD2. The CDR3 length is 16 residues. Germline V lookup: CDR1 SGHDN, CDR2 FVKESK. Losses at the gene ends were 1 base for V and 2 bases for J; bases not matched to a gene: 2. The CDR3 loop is CASSQGLAGNTDTQYF. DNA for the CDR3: TGTGCCAGCAGCCAAGGACTAGCGGGGAACACAGATACGCAGTATTTT.

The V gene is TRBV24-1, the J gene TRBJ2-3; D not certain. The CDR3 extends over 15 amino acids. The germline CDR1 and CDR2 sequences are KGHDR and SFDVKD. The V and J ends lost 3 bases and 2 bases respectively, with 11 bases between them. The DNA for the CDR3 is TGTGCCACCAGTGATGACGGGTTATACACAGATACGCAGTATTTT. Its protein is CATSDDGLYTDTQYF.

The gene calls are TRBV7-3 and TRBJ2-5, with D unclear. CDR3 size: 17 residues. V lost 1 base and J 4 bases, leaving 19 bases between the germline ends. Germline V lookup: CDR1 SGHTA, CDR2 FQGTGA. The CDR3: CASSLMGPSRTGETQYF. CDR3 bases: TGTGCCAGCAGCTTAATGGGTCCCTCAAGAACGGGAGAGACCCAGTACTTC. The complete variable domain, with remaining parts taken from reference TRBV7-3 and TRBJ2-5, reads GAGVSQTPSNKVTEKGKYVELRCDPISGHTALYWYRQSLGQGPEFLIYFQGTGAADDSGLPNDRFFAVRPEGSVSTLKIQRTERGDSAVYLCASSLMGPSRTGETQYFGPGTRLLVL.

CDR3 region: CAAGVVGTSMNEQFF. The CDR3 coding sequence is TGTGCCGCCGGGGTTGTAGGGACTAGTATGAATGAGCAGTTCTTC. The rearrangement links TRBV6-5 to TRBJ2-1; 8 bases line up with TRBD2. Germline V lookup: CDR1 MNHEY, CDR2 SVGAGI. CDR3 length equals 15 residues. V lost 11 bases to trimming and J lost 7 bases; unmatched junction nucleotides: 16.

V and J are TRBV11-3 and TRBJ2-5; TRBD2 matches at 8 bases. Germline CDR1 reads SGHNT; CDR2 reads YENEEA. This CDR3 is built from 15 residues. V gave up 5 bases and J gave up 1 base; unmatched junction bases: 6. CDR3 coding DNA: TGTGCCAGCAGCCAAGGGGGGACTAGCCAAGAGACCCAGTACTTC. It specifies CASSQGGTSQETQYF.

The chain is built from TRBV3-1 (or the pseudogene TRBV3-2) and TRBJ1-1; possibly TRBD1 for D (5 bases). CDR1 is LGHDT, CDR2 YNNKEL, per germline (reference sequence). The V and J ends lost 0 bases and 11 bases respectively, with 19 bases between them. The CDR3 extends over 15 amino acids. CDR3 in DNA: TGTGCCAGCAGCCAAGACCTTTACAATGGGGGGAAGGCTTTCTTT. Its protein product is CASSQDLYNGGKAFF.

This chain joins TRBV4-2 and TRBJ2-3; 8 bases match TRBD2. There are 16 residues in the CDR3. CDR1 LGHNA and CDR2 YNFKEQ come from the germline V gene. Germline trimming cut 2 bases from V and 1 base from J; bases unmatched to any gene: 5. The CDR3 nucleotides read TGTGCCAGCAGCCAACTGGGGCGGGGGGGCACAGATACGCAGTATTTT. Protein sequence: CASSQLGRGGTDTQYF.

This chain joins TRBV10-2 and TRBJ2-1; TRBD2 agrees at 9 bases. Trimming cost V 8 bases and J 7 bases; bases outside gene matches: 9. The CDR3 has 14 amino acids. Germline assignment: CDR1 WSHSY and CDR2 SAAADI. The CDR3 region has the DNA TGCGCCAGCTTATTTGCGGGAGGGGGTAATGAGCAGTTCTTC. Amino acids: CASLFAGGGNEQFF.

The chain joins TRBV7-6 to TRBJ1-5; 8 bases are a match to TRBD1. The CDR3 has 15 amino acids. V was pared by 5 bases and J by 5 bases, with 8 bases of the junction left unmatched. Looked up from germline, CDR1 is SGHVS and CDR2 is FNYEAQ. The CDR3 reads CASSPTGTGDQPQHF. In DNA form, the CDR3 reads TGTGCCAGCAGCCCAACCGGGACAGGTGATCAGCCCCAGCATTTT.

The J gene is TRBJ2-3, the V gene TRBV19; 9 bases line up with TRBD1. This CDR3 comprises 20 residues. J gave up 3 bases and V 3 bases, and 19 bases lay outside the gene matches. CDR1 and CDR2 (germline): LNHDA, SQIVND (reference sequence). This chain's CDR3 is CASSMGGQGQVGGRTDTQYF. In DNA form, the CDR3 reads TGTGCCAGTAGTATGGGGGGACAGGGTCAAGTCGGCGGGAGAACAGATACGCAGTATTTT.

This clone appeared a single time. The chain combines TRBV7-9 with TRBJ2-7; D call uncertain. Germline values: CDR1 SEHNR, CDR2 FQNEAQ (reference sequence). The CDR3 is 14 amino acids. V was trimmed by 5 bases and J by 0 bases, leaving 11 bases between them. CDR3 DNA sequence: TGTGCCAGCAGCCCACCCTCGAGCTCCTACGAGCAGTACTTC. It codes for CASSPPSSSYEQYF.